The 29 T cell receptor beta chains below come from one sample, sequenced in a study of lymphopenia after photon versus proton radiotherapy. The data were produced by immunoSEQ multiplex PCR, yet TCRdb's version contains in-frame clones alone and is incomplete. The sample contains around 20,000 clones, about 93% of which appear only once. The sample was peripheral blood, taken from a patient treated with photon-based radiotherapy. These receptors came from a man in his 60s with pancreatic cancer.

The chain uses TRBV5-1 and TRBJ1-4; D is perhaps TRBD1 (6 bases). V was shortened by 0 bases and J by 7 bases, with 16 bases between the two germline ends. The CDR3 sequence is 16 residues long. Germline-derived CDR1 and CDR2 are SGHRS and YFSETQ. The CDR3 DNA reads as TGCGCCAGCAGCTTGGCTGGTGGGCAGGGGATTGAAAAACTGTTTTTT. Its translation is CASSLAGGQGIEKLFF.

This chain links TRBV5-4 with TRBJ1-6; D is possibly TRBD1 (5 bases). The ends were cut back, 0 bases at V and 7 bases at J, with 11 bases in the middle. There are 15 residues in the CDR3. CDR1 SGHNT and CDR2 YYREEE come from the germline V gene (reference sequence). CDR3 sequence: CASSLADRLNSPLHF. CDR3 coding DNA: TGTGCCAGCAGCTTGGCCGACAGACTAAATTCACCCCTCCACTTT.

The chain uses TRBV5-1 and TRBJ1-1; TRBD1 is a possible D gene (5 bases). V was cut by 2 bases and J by 1 base, with 15 bases left in between. The CDR3 is made up of 16 amino acids. Germline V CDR1 and CDR2: SGHRS, YFSETQ. CDR3 DNA: TGCGCCAGCAGCTTTGATAACCCGGGGGGGAACACTGAAGCTTTCTTT. Protein product: CASSFDNPGGNTEAFF.

In its sample, this clone was seen once. CDR3 region: CASNRQGFEQYF. CDR3 sequence (DNA): TGTGCCAGCAACCGTCAGGGGTTCGAGCAGTACTTC. V and J are TRBV11-2 and TRBJ2-7; a possible D gene is TRBD1 (6 bases). The V end lost 7 bases, the J end lost 6 bases, and 13 bases lay between the germline ends. Germline CDR1 is SGHAT and CDR2 is FQNNGV. The CDR3 is made up of 12 amino acids.

The chain has TRBV5-1 and TRBJ2-7, with D uncertain. In germline, CDR1 is SGHRS, CDR2 YFSETQ. The length of the CDR3 is 14 residues. Trimming removed 0 bases at V and 1 base at J, with 8 bases between. The CDR3 is CASSLDNYSYEQYF. CDR3 DNA: TGCGCCAGCAGCTTGGACAACTATTCCTACGAGCAGTACTTC.

This clone was observed once. The rearrangement joins TRBV7-2 to TRBJ1-2, with 7 bases identical to TRBD1. This CDR3 comprises 15 residues. V lost 5 bases and J lost 0; bases outside the gene matches: 6. Germline assignment: CDR1 SGHTA and CDR2 FQGNSA. CDR3: CASSLQGLANYGYTF. The CDR3 coding sequence is TGTGCCAGCAGCCTACAGGGGCTAGCTAACTATGGCTACACCTTC.

This chain connects TRBV10-2 to TRBJ2-1; maybe TRBD1 (6 bases). Trimming left V 8 bases short and J 4 bases short, with 9 bases between. This CDR3 is built from 12 residues. CDR1 is WSHSY and CDR2 is SAAADI in the germline V gene. CDR3 sequence reads: CASRGQYNEQFF. The DNA of the CDR3 is TGCGCCAGCCGTGGACAGTACAATGAGCAGTTCTTC.

The rearrangement links TRBV7-7 to TRBJ2-3; TRBD2 matches at 9 bases. The CDR3 extends over 15 amino acids. V was pared by 5 bases and J by 2 bases, with 5 bases of the junction left unmatched. Looked up from germline, CDR1 is SSHAT and CDR2 is FNYEAQ (reference sequence). The CDR3 DNA follows: TGTGCCAGCAGCCCGACTAGCGGAAACACAGATACGCAGTATTTT. Amino acid sequence: CASSPTSGNTDTQYF. The entire variable domain, with the rest obtained from reference TRBV7-7 and TRBJ2-3, is as follows: GAGVSQSPRYKVTKRGQDVTLRCDPISSHATLYWYQQALGQGPEFLTYFNYEAQPDKSGLPSDRFSAERPEGSISTLTIQRTEQRDSAMYRCASSPTSGNTDTQYFGPGTRLTVL.

As DNA, the CDR3 is TGTGCCAGCAGCTTAGGCGGGGGGGCTAGTCAAGCGCAGTATTTT. It translates to CASSLGGGASQAQYF. The genes are TRBV7-2 and TRBJ2-3; 9 bases map to TRBD2. There are 15 residues in the CDR3. Per germline, CDR1 SGHTA and CDR2 FQGNSA. J gave up 10 bases and V 1 base, and 9 bases lay outside the gene matches.

The V gene is TRBV7-9, the J gene TRBJ2-1; possibly TRBD1 for D (5 bases). The CDR3 is made up of 14 amino acids. The V end was cut by 5 bases, the J end by 8 bases, with 16 bases between. Per the germline V gene, CDR1 is SEHNR and CDR2 is FQNEAQ (reference sequence). CDR3 in amino acids: CASSPRQGKDEQFF. CDR3 sequence (DNA): TGTGCCAGCAGCCCCCGGCAGGGTAAGGATGAGCAGTTCTTC.

The chain joins TRBV5-4 to TRBJ2-1, with 10 bases fitting TRBD1. The CDR3 contains 16 residues. Germline V gene lookup returns CDR1 SGHNT and CDR2 YYREEE (reference sequence). Germline trimming cut 6 bases from V and 5 bases from J; bases unmatched to any gene: 11. CDR3 coding DNA: TGTGCCAGCACCCACGGGGGGGGACAGGGGAACAATGAGCAGTTCTTC. This gives the protein CASTHGGGQGNNEQFF.

This chain joins TRBV18 and TRBJ2-1, with 15 bases identical to TRBD2. The CDR3 runs 19 residues. The V segment lost 2 bases and the J segment 0 bases; nucleotides outside the gene matches: 5. In germline, CDR1 is KGHSH, CDR2 LQKENI. The CDR3 region has the DNA TGTGCCAGCTCACCATCGGGACTAGCGGGGGGAAGCTCCTACAATGAGCAGTTCTTC. It encodes CASSPSGLAGGSSYNEQFF. Drawing the rest from reference TRBV18 and TRBJ2-1, the complete variable domain is NAGVMQNPRHLVRRRGQEARLRCSPMKGHSHVYWYRQLPEEGLKFMVYLQKENIIDESGMPKERFSAEFPKEGPSILRIQQVVRGDSAAYFCASSPSGLAGGSSYNEQFFGPGTRLTVL.

The genes are TRBV11-1 and TRBJ2-3; unclear D gene. There are 14 residues in the CDR3. With 2 bases removed from V and 6 bases from J, the gap between germline ends came to 12 bases. CDR1 is SGHAT and CDR2 is FQDESV in the germline V gene (reference sequence). The CDR3 loop reads CASSLLTNRDTQYF. DNA for the CDR3: TGTGCCAGCAGCTTACTCACTAATCGGGATACGCAGTATTTT.

The gene calls are TRBV6-5 and TRBJ2-3; no clear D gene. The V end was cut by 4 bases, the J end by 4 bases, with 15 bases between. The CDR3 consists of 15 residues. Germline loops: CDR1 MNHEY, CDR2 SVGAGI. CDR3 sequence (DNA): TGTGCCAGCAGTTCTTTTAAGGGTGGCCCAGATACGCAGTATTTT. Its translation is CASSSFKGGPDTQYF.

V gene TRBV5-4 combines with J gene TRBJ1-1; the D gene is possibly TRBD1 (5 bases). The CDR3 covers 13 residues. V was shortened by 4 bases and J by 0 bases, with 7 bases between the two germline ends. Per germline, CDR1 SGHNT and CDR2 YYREEE (reference sequence). CDR3 sequence (DNA): TGTGCCAGCAGCCGACAGATGAACACTGAAGCTTTCTTT. Translating it yields CASSRQMNTEAFF.

V gene TRBV18 combines with J gene TRBJ2-3, with TRBD2 identical over 7 bases. V lost 1 base to trimming and J lost 4 bases; unmatched junction nucleotides: 2. Germline CDR1 is KGHSH and CDR2 is LQKENI. The CDR3 sequence is 14 residues long. CDR3 in amino acids: CASSPLLAADTQYF. In nucleotides, the CDR3 is TGTGCCAGCTCACCACTTCTAGCGGCAGATACGCAGTATTTT. Using reference TRBV18 and TRBJ2-3 for the parts outside the CDR3, the full variable domain is NAGVMQNPRHLVRRRGQEARLRCSPMKGHSHVYWYRQLPEEGLKFMVYLQKENIIDESGMPKERFSAEFPKEGPSILRIQQVVRGDSAAYFCASSPLLAADTQYFGPGTRLTVL.

The V and J genes are TRBV29-1 and TRBJ1-1; no definite D call. Germline V gives CDR1 SQVTM, CDR2 ANQGSEA. Trimming stripped 5 bases from V and 1 base from J, with 11 bases between. The CDR3 length is 13 residues. CDR3 loop: CSVPDNPNTEAFF. Written as DNA, the CDR3 is TGCAGCGTTCCAGACAACCCGAACACTGAAGCTTTCTTT.

The chain combines TRBV5-4 with TRBJ1-6; a possible D gene is TRBD1 (5 bases). With 1 base removed from V and 9 bases from J, the gap between germline ends came to 14 bases. From germline, CDR1 is SGHNT and CDR2 YYREEE (reference sequence). The CDR3 contains 15 residues. The CDR3 spells CASSLTTGFRSPLHF. The CDR3 nucleotides are TGTGCCAGCAGCTTGACCACAGGTTTTCGTTCACCCCTCCACTTT.

V and J are TRBV5-1 and TRBJ2-1, with 12 bases matching TRBD1. Per the germline V gene, CDR1 is SGHRS and CDR2 is YFSETQ. This CDR3 spans 14 amino acids. V shed 7 bases and J 6 bases; nucleotides not matched to a gene: 5. The DNA for the CDR3 is TGCGCCAGCGCCGGGACAGGGGGCTCCAATGAGCAGTTCTTC. Its protein is CASAGTGGSNEQFF.

This clone has just a few counts. DNA of the CDR3: TGTGCCGGCCTAGGGTTGACGGTGAACACTGAAGCTTTCTTT. Translated, it gives CAGLGLTVNTEAFF. V usage is TRBV7-9 and J usage is TRBJ1-1; unclear D gene. Trimming shortened V by 11 bases and J by 0 bases, and 16 bases separated the two germline ends. The germline V gene has CDR1 SEHNR and CDR2 FQNEAQ (reference sequence). The CDR3 has 14 residues.

The rearrangement links TRBV7-6 to TRBJ2-5; the D call may be TRBD1 or TRBD2 (5 bases each). The germline V gene has CDR1 SGHVS and CDR2 FNYEAQ. V dropped 0 bases and J dropped 1 base, with 15 bases sitting between them. The CDR3 runs 17 residues. CDR3 amino acids: CASSLAPDLGVQETQYF. In nucleotides, the CDR3 is TGTGCCAGCAGCTTAGCTCCCGATCTGGGGGTCCAAGAGACCCAGTACTTC. Combining the CDR3 with reference TRBV7-6 and TRBJ2-5 gives the whole variable domain GAGVSQSPRYKVTKRGQDVALRCDPISGHVSLYWYRQALGQGPEFLTYFNYEAQQDKSGLPNDRFSAERPEGSISTLTIQRTEQRDSAMYRCASSLAPDLGVQETQYFGPGTRLLVL.

This chain joins TRBV29-1 and TRBJ2-4; 7 bases line up with TRBD1. This CDR3 spans 14 amino acids. CDR1 is SQVTM, CDR2 ANQGSEA, per germline. V shed 0 bases, J shed 4 bases, and the junction held 3 bases outside the gene matches. The CDR3 loop is CSVEEPGQKNIQYF. The CDR3 DNA reads TGCAGCGTTGAAGAGCCGGGACAGAAAAACATTCAGTACTTC.

The J gene is TRBJ2-5, the V gene TRBV4-2; D might be TRBD1 or TRBD2, each matching 6 bases. The length of the CDR3 is 14 residues. Germline V gene data show CDR1 as LGHNA and CDR2 as YNFKEQ. V gave up 1 base and J gave up 2 bases, with 8 bases separating them. The CDR3 DNA reads as TGTGCCAGCAGCCAAGGGGGGGCTCAAGAGACCCAGTACTTC. Protein sequence: CASSQGGAQETQYF.

V gene TRBV7-6 combines with J gene TRBJ2-3; TRBD1 or TRBD2 may be the D gene (5 bases each). The CDR3 length is 17 residues. Germline CDR1 is SGHVS and CDR2 is FNYEAQ. Between the trimmed V and J ends, which lost 3 bases and 3 bases, there was a span of 19 bases. The CDR3 here is CASSFGAVLSQTDTQYF. The CDR3 DNA is TGTGCCAGCAGCTTCGGGGCGGTTCTTTCCCAGACAGATACGCAGTATTTT.

The CDR3: CAWSSSRYTEAFF. Written as DNA, the CDR3 is TGTGCCTGGAGTAGTTCTCGTTACACTGAAGCTTTCTTT. The V and J genes are TRBV30 and TRBJ1-1, with unresolved D. The CDR3 length is 13 residues. Germline assignment: CDR1 GTSNPN and CDR2 SVGIG (reference sequence). Trimming removed 2 bases from V and 3 bases from J, with 10 bases in between.

The rearrangement joins TRBV4-1 to TRBJ1-1; D gene uncertain. The CDR3 covers 17 residues. The V and J ends lost 3 bases and 1 base respectively, with 18 bases between them. Germline V gene data show CDR1 as MGHRA and CDR2 as YSYEKL. The CDR3 sequence: CASSHVGNRERNTEAFF. In nucleotides, the CDR3 is TGCGCCAGCAGCCATGTCGGTAATAGGGAAAGGAACACTGAAGCTTTCTTT.

A single count supports this clone. The J gene is TRBJ1-2, the V gene TRBV7-2; D is unclear. This CDR3 is 17 amino acids long. V was pared by 1 base and J by 2 bases, with 17 bases between. CDR1 SGHTA and CDR2 FQGNSA come from the germline V gene. The CDR3 sequence is CASSLVILGGLNYGYTF. The CDR3 DNA reads TGTGCCAGCAGCTTAGTGATTTTAGGTGGGCTGAACTATGGCTACACCTTC. The full variable domain, rest sourced from reference TRBV7-2 and TRBJ1-2, is GAGVSQSPSNKVTEKGKDVELRCDPISGHTALYWYRQSLGQGLEFLIYFQGNSAPDKSGLPSDRFSAERTGGSVSTLTIQRTQQEDSAVYLCASSLVILGGLNYGYTFGSGTRLTVV.

The rearrangement uses TRBV7-2 and TRBJ1-5; D is ambiguous. Germline assignment: CDR1 SGHTA and CDR2 FQGNSA. Trimming took 2 bases from V and 0 from J, leaving 14 bases between them. The CDR3 runs to 17 residues. The CDR3 is CASSLTNGIYSNQPQHF. For the CDR3, the DNA is TGTGCCAGCAGCTTAACTAATGGGATTTATAGCAATCAGCCCCAGCATTTT.

V is TRBV2 and J is TRBJ2-5, with TRBD2 matching 10 bases. Trimming removed 6 bases from V and 1 base from J; junction bases left unmatched: 5. This CDR3 has 15 residues. CDR1 SNHLY and CDR2 FYNNEI come from the germline V gene. CDR3 amino acids: CASRQLAGTQETQYF. CDR3 DNA: TGTGCCAGCAGACAACTAGCGGGGACCCAAGAGACCCAGTACTTC.